The 26 T cell receptor beta chains below all came from one sample that was sequenced in a study of blood T cell repertoires in COVID-19. Clones were sequenced by immunoSEQ multiplex PCR, and TCRdb holds only the in-frame ones, with some missing. The sample consists of over 250,000 clones, approximately 85% of them appearing once. The source material was peripheral blood. Source of these receptors: a man aged 45-60 years with active or convalescent COVID-19.

V and J are TRBV6-6 and TRBJ2-7; D perhaps matches TRBD1 (6 bases). The V end lost 2 bases, the J end lost 5 bases, and 19 bases lay between the germline ends. Germline V gene sequence: CDR1 MNHNY, CDR2 SVGAGI (reference sequence). CDR3 length: 16 amino acids. CDR3 sequence: CASSYPERGSQNEQYF. The CDR3 DNA reads as TGTGCCAGCAGTTACCCGGAAAGGGGGAGTCAGAACGAGCAGTACTTC.

This chain uses TRBV28 with TRBJ1-2; 8 nucleotides line up with TRBD1. CDR1 MDHEN and CDR2 SYDVKM come from the germline V gene. The junction had 10 bases not matched to a gene; V was cut back by 3 bases and J by 4 bases. This CDR3 region has 16 residues. CDR3 sequence (DNA): TGTGCCAGCAGTTTGACAGGGGAGGGATCTATCTATGGCTACACCTTC. Translated, it gives CASSLTGEGSIYGYTF.

In DNA form, the CDR3 reads TGTGCCTCCGGACAGGGGAACTATGGCTACACCTTC. Its protein product is CASGQGNYGYTF. The chain joins TRBV30 to TRBJ1-2; TRBD1 aligns across 9 bases. V lost 7 bases to trimming and J lost 2 bases; unmatched junction nucleotides: 2. The CDR3 runs to 12 residues. CDR1 and CDR2 from the germline V gene are GTSNPN and SVGIG (reference sequence).

The chain recombines TRBV6-1 with TRBJ1-6, with 7 bases fitting TRBD1. The germline gives CDR1 MNHNS, CDR2 SASEGT. V lost 1 base and J lost 14; bases outside the gene matches: 8. The CDR3 extends over 14 amino acids. The CDR3 DNA follows: TGTGCCAGCAGTGAAGGACAGGGCAGCCTCGCCCTCCACTTT. Translating it yields CASSEGQGSLALHF.

This chain uses TRBV15 with TRBJ2-1; TRBD2 matches at 9 bases. V shed 0 bases, J shed 4 bases, and the junction held 7 bases outside the gene matches. Germline V gene data show CDR1 as LNHNV and CDR2 as YYDKDF (reference sequence). There are 17 residues in the CDR3. The CDR3 nucleotides are TGTGCCACCAGCAGAGACCCGGGGACTAGCACATACAATGAGCAGTTCTTC. This translates into CATSRDPGTSTYNEQFF.

V is TRBV27 and J is TRBJ1-5; 9 bases fit TRBD1. Unmatched junction bases numbered 8, after V lost 4 bases and J lost 10 bases. The CDR3 totals 14 residues. CDR1 is MNHEY and CDR2 is SMNVEV in the germline V gene (reference sequence). The CDR3: CASSSSGQGSPQHF. CDR3 nucleotides: TGTGCCAGCAGTTCCAGCGGACAGGGGAGTCCCCAGCATTTT.

J is TRBJ1-6 and V is TRBV19; D unresolved. V gave up 6 bases and J gave up 10 bases, with 10 bases separating them. The CDR3 runs 12 residues. CDR1 is LNHDA, CDR2 SQIVND, per germline (reference sequence). CDR3 residues: CASRNGNSPLHF. DNA of the CDR3: TGTGCCAGTAGGAACGGGAACTCACCCCTCCACTTT.

The V and J genes are TRBV6-1 and TRBJ1-5; D possibly corresponds to TRBD1 (6 bases). CDR1 is MNHNS and CDR2 is SASEGT in the germline V gene. The CDR3 spans 15 residues. Trimming shortened V by 2 bases and J by 3 bases, and 11 bases separated the two germline ends. The CDR3 sequence: CASSEPRTDNQPQHF. CDR3 bases: TGTGCCAGCAGTGAACCCAGGACAGACAATCAGCCCCAGCATTTT.

This clone was observed a single time. The chain has TRBV6-5 and TRBJ2-5; D gene ambiguous. The V end lost 8 bases, the J end lost 5 bases, and 12 bases lay between the germline ends. Looked up from germline, CDR1 is MNHEY and CDR2 is SVGAGI. This CDR3 has 12 residues. Written as DNA, the CDR3 is TGTGCCAGCGGCCACCCTAGGGAGACCCAGTACTTC. It yields the protein CASGHPRETQYF.

The chain employs TRBV9 and TRBJ2-5; 9 bases are shared with TRBD1. The germline gives CDR1 SGDLS, CDR2 YYNGEE. This CDR3 is 16 amino acids long. With 3 bases clipped from V and 5 bases from J, the junction kept 11 bases outside the gene matches. Here the CDR3 DNA reads TGTGCCAGCAGCGCACAACAGGGGGCTGCATATGAGACCCAGTACTTC. Translating it yields CASSAQQGAAYETQYF.

This chain links TRBV5-4 with TRBJ2-3, with TRBD2 matching 7 bases. Per germline, CDR1 SGHNT and CDR2 YYREEE (reference sequence). This CDR3 spans 14 amino acids. J was trimmed by 6 bases and V by 10 bases; bases with no gene match: 14. The CDR3 loop is CAPGREFPSDTQYF. CDR3 nucleotide sequence: TGTGCCCCCGGGCGGGAGTTTCCTTCGGATACGCAGTATTTT.

J is TRBJ2-4 and V is TRBV3-1 (or the pseudogene TRBV3-2), with 8 bases identical to TRBD1. CDR1 and CDR2 from the germline V gene are LGHDT and YNNKEL (reference sequence). Trimming at V came to 6 bases and at J to 8 bases, leaving 6 bases not matched to a gene. The CDR3 contains 13 residues. CDR3 coding DNA: TGTGCCAGCAGGGTGACAGGGGCGGACATTCAGTACTTC. Its protein product is CASRVTGADIQYF.

This clone was recorded once. The chain recombines TRBV4-1 with TRBJ2-1; D not certain. CDR1 and CDR2 (germline): MGHRA, YSYEKL. V lost 0 bases to trimming and J lost 12 bases, with 18 bases between them. CDR3 length: 15 residues. Written as DNA, the CDR3 is TGCGCCAGCAGCCAAGAAGCTCTAGTCCCTTCGGCGCAGTTCTTC. Translating gives CASSQEALVPSAQFF.

The chain employs TRBV7-2 and TRBJ1-5; D gene unclear. V was shortened by 3 bases and J by 5 bases, with 5 bases between the two germline ends. Looked up from germline, CDR1 is SGHTA and CDR2 is FQGNSA. This CDR3 spans 12 amino acids. CDR3 sequence reads: CASSFADQPQHF. Written as DNA, the CDR3 is TGTGCCAGCAGCTTCGCGGATCAGCCCCAGCATTTT.

This clone was seen just once. The chain recombines TRBV7-8 with TRBJ2-1, with D maybe TRBD2 (6 bases). Germline values: CDR1 SGHVS, CDR2 FQNEAQ. The CDR3 totals 12 residues. V lost 1 base to trimming and J lost 11 bases, with 9 bases between them. CDR3 sequence reads: CASSLVAEKQFF. CDR3 nucleotide sequence: TGTGCCAGCAGCTTAGTAGCGGAGAAGCAGTTCTTC.

This clone has only a few counts. The chain carries TRBV6-5 and TRBJ1-6; 11 nucleotides agree with TRBD1. J was trimmed by 8 bases and V by 6 bases; bases with no gene match: 3. The germline V gene has CDR1 MNHEY and CDR2 SVGAGI. CDR3 length: 14 amino acids. DNA of the CDR3: TGTGCCAGCAGCCCGGGACAGGGGGATTCACCCCTCCACTTT. Translation: CASSPGQGDSPLHF.

V is TRBV27 and J is TRBJ2-3; 9 nucleotides line up with TRBD2. The CDR3 sequence is 17 residues long. Per germline, CDR1 MNHEY and CDR2 SMNVEV (reference sequence). Trimming at V came to 8 bases and at J to 7 bases, leaving 19 bases not matched to a gene. The CDR3 nucleotides are TGTGCCAGCGGCGACAGGGCGCGCCTAGCGGGGCTGAATACGCAGTATTTT. Protein sequence: CASGDRARLAGLNTQYF.

The chain has TRBV5-6 and TRBJ1-6; 8 bases map to TRBD1. J lost 10 bases, V lost 4 bases, and 7 bases had no gene match. This CDR3 is built from 14 residues. Germline CDR1 and CDR2: SGHDT and YYEEEE. The CDR3 region has the DNA TGTGCCAGCAGCCTCCGACAGGGGAGGTCACCCCTCCACTTT. It specifies CASSLRQGRSPLHF.

The chain couples TRBV5-1 to TRBJ2-3; 8 positions match TRBD2. Germline V gene lookup returns CDR1 SGHRS and CDR2 YFSETQ. CDR3 length equals 15 residues. With V trimmed by 5 bases and J by 1 base, 6 bases remained unmatched. The CDR3 is CASRASGFGTDTQYF. DNA of the CDR3: TGCGCCAGCAGGGCTAGCGGGTTTGGCACAGATACGCAGTATTTT. The full variable domain, with the rest looked up from reference TRBV5-1 and TRBJ2-3, is KAGVTQTPRYLIKTRGQQVTLSCSPISGHRSVSWYQQTPGQGLQFLFEYFSETQRNKGNFPGRFSGRQFSNSRSEMNVSTLELGDSALYLCASRASGFGTDTQYFGPGTRLTVL.

The table lists this clone with a count of one. The chain employs TRBV4-1 and TRBJ2-2; the match to TRBD2 covers 8 bases. The CDR3 consists of 18 residues. J was trimmed by 1 base and V by 1 base; bases with no gene match: 8. Germline-derived CDR1 and CDR2 are MGHRA and YSYEKL. The CDR3 spells CASSQVTSGGGNTGELFF. The CDR3 DNA is TGCGCCAGCAGCCAAGTAACTAGCGGAGGTGGGAACACCGGGGAGCTGTTTTTT.

This chain uses TRBV6-6 with TRBJ1-6; the D gene is possibly TRBD1 (6 bases). This CDR3 region has 16 residues. With 2 bases removed from V and 0 bases from J, the gap between germline ends came to 8 bases. Germline loops: CDR1 MNHNY, CDR2 SVGAGI (reference sequence). CDR3 nucleotides: TGTGCCAGCAGTTACGGGACAACCTCCTATAATTCACCCCTCCACTTT. This sequence encodes CASSYGTTSYNSPLHF.

The CDR3 sequence is CASSLGASGLQETQYF. The CDR3 nucleotides are TGCGCCAGCAGCTTGGGGGCTAGCGGGCTGCAAGAGACCCAGTACTTC. The gene calls are TRBV5-1 and TRBJ2-5; 8 bases align to TRBD2. This CDR3 spans 16 amino acids. With 0 bases clipped from V and 2 bases from J, the junction kept 6 bases outside the gene matches. Germline CDR1 SGHRS, CDR2 YFSETQ.

This chain uses TRBV7-9 with TRBJ2-7, with 7 nucleotides matching TRBD2. Trimming cost V 0 bases and J 6 bases; bases outside gene matches: 8. The CDR3 covers 15 residues. Germline CDR1 is SEHNR and CDR2 is FQNEAQ (reference sequence). The CDR3 DNA is TGTGCCAGCAGCTTAGCGGGAGGGCCCTCCCCCGAGCAGTACTTC. Encoded protein: CASSLAGGPSPEQYF.

Many counts were recorded for this clone. The junction shows a germline mismatch at one end, possibly a read error. The chain joins TRBV14 to TRBJ2-1, with D hard to call. Germline CDR1 is SGHDN and CDR2 is FVKESK. This CDR3 contains 13 residues. CDR3 sequence: CASSQDHYTEQFF. In DNA, the CDR3 is TGTGCCAGCAGCCAAGATCATTACACTGAGCAGTTCTTC.

The chain combines TRBV2 with TRBJ2-2, with TRBD2 matching 11 bases. CDR3 length equals 16 residues. CDR1 SNHLY and CDR2 FYNNEI come from the germline V gene. Trimming removed 7 bases from V and 5 bases from J; junction bases left unmatched: 9. CDR3: CASTIPTSGRTGELFF. CDR3 coding DNA: TGTGCCAGCACCATCCCTACTAGCGGGAGAACCGGGGAGCTGTTTTTT.

This clone appeared once. This chain uses TRBV28 with TRBJ2-7, with D uncertain. V gave up 5 bases and J gave up 3 bases, with 11 bases separating them. This CDR3 region has 13 residues. Looked up from germline, CDR1 is MDHEN and CDR2 is SYDVKM. The CDR3 loop is CASSPHPFYEQYF. Here the CDR3 DNA reads TGTGCCAGCAGTCCACATCCCTTCTACGAGCAGTACTTC.